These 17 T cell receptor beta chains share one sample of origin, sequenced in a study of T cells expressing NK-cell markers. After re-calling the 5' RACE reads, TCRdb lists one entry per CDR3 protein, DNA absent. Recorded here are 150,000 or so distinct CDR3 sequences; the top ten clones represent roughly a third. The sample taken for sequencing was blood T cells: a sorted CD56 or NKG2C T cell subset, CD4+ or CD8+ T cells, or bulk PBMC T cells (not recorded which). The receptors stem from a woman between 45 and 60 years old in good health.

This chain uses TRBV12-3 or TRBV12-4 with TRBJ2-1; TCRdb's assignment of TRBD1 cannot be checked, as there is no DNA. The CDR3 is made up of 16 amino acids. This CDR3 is CASSFLAWAPGSEQFF.

CDR3 amino acids: CASSQGTGNTGELFF. The chain couples TRBV4-1 to TRBJ2-2. Looked up from germline, CDR1 is MGHRA and CDR2 is YSYEKL. This CDR3 has 15 amino acids.

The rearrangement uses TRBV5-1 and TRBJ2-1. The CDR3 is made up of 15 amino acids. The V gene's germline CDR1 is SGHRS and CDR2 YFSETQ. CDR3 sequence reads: CASSWSAGGANEQFF.

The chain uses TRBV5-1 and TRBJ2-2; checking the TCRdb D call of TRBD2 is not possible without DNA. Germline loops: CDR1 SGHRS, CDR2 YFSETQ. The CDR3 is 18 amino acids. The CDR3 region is CASSLGLDGTRWEWELFF. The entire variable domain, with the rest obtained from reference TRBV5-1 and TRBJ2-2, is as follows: KAGVTQTPRYLIKTRGQQVTLSCSPISGHRSVSWYQQTPGQGLQFLFEYFSETQRNKGNFPGRFSGRQFSNSRSEMNVSTLELGDSALYLCASSLGLDGTRWEWELFFGEGSRLTVL.

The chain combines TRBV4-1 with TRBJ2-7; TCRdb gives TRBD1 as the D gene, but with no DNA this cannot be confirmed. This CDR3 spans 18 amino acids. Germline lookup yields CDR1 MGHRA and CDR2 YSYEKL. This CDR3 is CASSQILTGGGSLYEQYF.

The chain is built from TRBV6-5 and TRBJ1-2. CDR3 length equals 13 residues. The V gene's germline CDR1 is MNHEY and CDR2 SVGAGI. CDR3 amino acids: CASRLTRYYGYTF.

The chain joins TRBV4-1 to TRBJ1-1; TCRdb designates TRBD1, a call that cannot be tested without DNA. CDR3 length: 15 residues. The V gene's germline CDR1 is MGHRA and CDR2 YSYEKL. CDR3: CASSQQQGAGTEAFF.

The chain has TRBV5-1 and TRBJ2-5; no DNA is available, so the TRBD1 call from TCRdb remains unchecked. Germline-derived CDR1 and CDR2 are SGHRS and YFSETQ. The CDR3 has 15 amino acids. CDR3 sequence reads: CASSLLTGADLAQYF.

This chain's CDR3 is CATAAEIGPDTQYF. V gene TRBV15 combines with J gene TRBJ2-3. The germline V gene has CDR1 LNHNV and CDR2 YYDKDF (reference sequence). This CDR3 region has 14 residues.

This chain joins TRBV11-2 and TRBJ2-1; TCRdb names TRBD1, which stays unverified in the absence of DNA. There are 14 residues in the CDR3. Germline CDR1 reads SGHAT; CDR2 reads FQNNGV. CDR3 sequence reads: CASSLDPGDGEQFF.

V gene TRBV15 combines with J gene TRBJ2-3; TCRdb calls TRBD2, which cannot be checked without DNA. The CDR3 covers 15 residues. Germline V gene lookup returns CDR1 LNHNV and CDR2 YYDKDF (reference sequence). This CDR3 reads CATSLAGGPTDTQYF.

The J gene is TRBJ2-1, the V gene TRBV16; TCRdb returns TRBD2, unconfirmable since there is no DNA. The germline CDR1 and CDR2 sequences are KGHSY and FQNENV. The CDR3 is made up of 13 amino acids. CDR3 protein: CASSQLGSNEQFF.

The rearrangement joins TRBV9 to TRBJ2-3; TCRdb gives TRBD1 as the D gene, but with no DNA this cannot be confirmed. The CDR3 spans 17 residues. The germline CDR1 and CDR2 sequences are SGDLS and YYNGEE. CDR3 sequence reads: CASSGRAGTGLKDTQYF.

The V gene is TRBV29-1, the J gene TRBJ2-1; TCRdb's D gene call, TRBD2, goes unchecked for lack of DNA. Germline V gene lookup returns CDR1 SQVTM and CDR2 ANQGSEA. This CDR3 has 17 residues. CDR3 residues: CSAAGLLAGVEPNEQFF.

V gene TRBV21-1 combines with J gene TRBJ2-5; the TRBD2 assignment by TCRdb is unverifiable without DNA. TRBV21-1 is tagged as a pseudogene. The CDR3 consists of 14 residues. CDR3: CASVSGLAEETQYF.

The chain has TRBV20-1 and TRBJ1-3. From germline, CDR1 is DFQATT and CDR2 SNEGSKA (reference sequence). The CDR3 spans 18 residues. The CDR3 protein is CSARDLSEFGHSGNTIYF.

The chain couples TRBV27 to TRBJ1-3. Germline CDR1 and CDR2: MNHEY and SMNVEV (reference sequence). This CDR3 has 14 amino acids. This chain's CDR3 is CASRVNIGGNTIYF.